The 30 T cell receptor beta chains below all came from one sample that was sequenced in a study of cytomegalovirus exposure and HLA in healthy donors. Primers for the PCR totalled 60 Vbeta and 13 Jbeta. Sequenced by immunoSEQ multiplex PCR; TCRdb stores in-frame clones only, minus some. The data contain about 90,000 clones, over 55% of them seen just once; the ten biggest clones take up about 16%. Sequenced material: PBMCs. These receptors all stem from a woman between 18 and 30 years old in good health and CMV-seropositive.

This clone was counted once. This chain connects TRBV6-1 to TRBJ2-1; weak D call: TRBD1 (6 bases). V lost 5 bases to trimming and J lost 10 bases, with 12 bases between them. The CDR3 is made up of 12 amino acids. Germline V gene sequence: CDR1 MNHNS, CDR2 SASEGT. Here the CDR3 reads CASSLQGREQFF. The DNA for the CDR3 is TGTGCCAGCAGTTTACAGGGAAGGGAGCAGTTCTTC.

There are a few counts of this clone. The chain links TRBV2 to TRBJ2-1; D is unresolved. The CDR3 contains 14 residues. Trimming took off 5 bases at V and 7 bases at J, with 15 bases between the two ends. CDR1 and CDR2 (germline): SNHLY, FYNNEI. The CDR3 sequence is CASSRTAQRNEQFF. DNA for the CDR3: TGTGCCAGCAGTAGAACAGCCCAAAGAAATGAGCAGTTCTTC.

V gene TRBV4-2 combines with J gene TRBJ2-7; 10 positions match TRBD2. V shed 2 bases, J shed 3 bases, and the junction held 1 base outside the gene matches. The germline V gene encodes CDR1 LGHNA and CDR2 YNFKEQ. The CDR3 has 14 amino acids. In DNA, the CDR3 is TGTGCCAGCAGCCAACAGCGGGGGGGCTACGAGCAGTACTTC. This gives the protein CASSQQRGGYEQYF.

This clone was picked up a small number of times. The chain joins TRBV5-4 to TRBJ2-7, with a weak D call TRBD2 (5 bases). Trimming cost V 4 bases and J 2 bases, with 19 bases left between them. There are 16 residues in the CDR3. CDR1 SGHNT and CDR2 YYREEE come from the germline V gene (reference sequence). The CDR3 here is CASSPPQRLLPYEQYF. CDR3 nucleotides: TGTGCCAGCAGCCCTCCGCAGCGGCTTCTTCCCTACGAGCAGTACTTC.

The chain has TRBV7-2 and TRBJ1-2; TRBD1 matches at 9 bases. Germline V gene data show CDR1 as SGHTA and CDR2 as FQGNSA. This CDR3 comprises 16 residues. Trimming took 5 bases from V and 3 from J; bases not matched to a gene: 10. The CDR3 here is CASSAERWTGDYGYTF. The CDR3 nucleotides read TGTGCCAGCAGCGCTGAAAGATGGACAGGGGACTATGGCTACACCTTC.

V is TRBV5-1 and J is TRBJ2-1; D gene ambiguous. The CDR3 runs to 12 residues. Per germline, CDR1 SGHRS and CDR2 YFSETQ. V lost 0 bases to trimming and J lost 6 bases, with 4 bases between them. CDR3 loop: CASSLERNEQFF. The CDR3, as DNA: TGCGCCAGCAGCTTGGAGCGCAATGAGCAGTTCTTC.

This clone was recorded a few times. This chain connects TRBV9 to TRBJ2-3; 8 nucleotides align to TRBD1. Germline V lookup: CDR1 SGDLS, CDR2 YYNGEE. V dropped 0 bases and J dropped 1; count of bases not matched to a gene: 1. The CDR3 runs 15 residues. DNA of the CDR3: TGTGCCAGCAGCGTAGGGGGACAGGGCACAGATACGCAGTATTTT. Protein sequence: CASSVGGQGTDTQYF.

The chain joins TRBV14 to TRBJ1-2; 8 bases align to TRBD1. Germline V gives CDR1 SGHDN, CDR2 FVKESK. The junction had 8 bases not matched to a gene; V was cut back by 3 bases and J by 2 bases. The CDR3 is 16 amino acids. In nucleotides, the CDR3 is TGTGCCAGCAGCCATCGAACCGGGACAGGCAACTATGGCTACACCTTC. Translating it yields CASSHRTGTGNYGYTF.

The J gene is TRBJ1-6, the V gene TRBV18; TRBD1 might be the D (6 bases). This CDR3 spans 15 amino acids. Trimming shortened V by 3 bases and J by 7 bases, and 13 bases separated the two germline ends. CDR1 is KGHSH and CDR2 is LQKENI in the germline V gene. CDR3 protein: CASSPVQGDNSPLHF. The DNA of the CDR3 is TGTGCCAGCTCACCGGTACAGGGCGACAATTCACCCCTCCACTTT. The variable domain in full, with the rest retrieved from reference TRBV18 and TRBJ1-6, is NAGVMQNPRHLVRRRGQEARLRCSPMKGHSHVYWYRQLPEEGLKFMVYLQKENIIDESGMPKERFSAEFPKEGPSILRIQQVVRGDSAAYFCASSPVQGDNSPLHFGNGTRLTVT.

The chain links TRBV7-9 to TRBJ1-1; D is unresolved. This CDR3 spans 14 amino acids. The V gene lost 5 bases and the J gene lost 7 bases, with 17 bases spanning the gap. Germline V gene sequence: CDR1 SEHNR, CDR2 FQNEAQ (reference sequence). CDR3 protein: CASSPQTTLSEAFF. The CDR3 DNA reads as TGTGCCAGCAGCCCCCAGACTACTTTGAGTGAAGCTTTCTTT.

This sequence joins TRBV27 and TRBJ2-3, with D tentatively TRBD2 (6 bases). Germline V gene data show CDR1 as MNHEY and CDR2 as SMNVEV (reference sequence). The CDR3 has 15 residues. With 2 bases removed from V and 2 bases from J, the gap between germline ends came to 11 bases. The CDR3 sequence: CASSLVQDYTDTQYF. In DNA, the CDR3 is TGTGCCAGCAGTTTAGTACAGGACTACACAGATACGCAGTATTTT.

This clone was picked up one time. This sequence joins TRBV9 and TRBJ1-1, with no clear D. Trimming left V 0 bases short and J 0 bases short, with 9 bases between. The CDR3 runs 15 residues. The germline V gene encodes CDR1 SGDLS and CDR2 YYNGEE. This CDR3 reads CASSVGQSLNTEAFF. Written as DNA, the CDR3 is TGTGCCAGCAGCGTAGGTCAATCCCTGAACACTGAAGCTTTCTTT. The full variable domain, with the rest looked up from reference TRBV9 and TRBJ1-1, is DSGVTQTPKHLITATGQRVTLRCSPRSGDLSVYWYQQSLDQGLQFLIQYYNGEERAKGNILERFSAQQFPDLHSELNLSSLELGDSALYFCASSVGQSLNTEAFFGQGTRLTVV.

The gene calls are TRBV28 and TRBJ2-1; D is uncertain. The CDR3 totals 8 residues. The germline V gene encodes CDR1 MDHEN and CDR2 SYDVKM. The CDR3 DNA reads TGTTCGACGGGTGAGCAGTTCTTC. Amino acids: CSTGEQFF.

This sequence joins TRBV5-4 and TRBJ2-7, with 7 bases lining up with TRBD2. V lost 2 bases to trimming and J lost 3 bases; unmatched junction nucleotides: 5. This CDR3 region has 14 residues. Germline CDR1 and CDR2: SGHNT and YYREEE (reference sequence). The chain's CDR3 is CASSFPGGSYEQYF. Here the CDR3 DNA reads TGTGCCAGCAGCTTCCCGGGCGGGAGCTACGAGCAGTACTTC.

The chain recombines TRBV7-2 with TRBJ2-5; 8 bases are a match to TRBD2. The V gene's germline CDR1 is SGHTA and CDR2 FQGNSA. With V trimmed by 5 bases and J by 9 bases, 14 bases remained unmatched. The CDR3 covers 15 residues. CDR3 sequence reads: CASSAGGSSREAQYF. Written as DNA, the CDR3 is TGTGCCAGCAGCGCGGGGGGCTCCAGCAGGGAGGCCCAGTACTTC. Looking up the rest from reference TRBV7-2 and TRBJ2-5 gives the full variable domain: GAGVSQSPSNKVTEKGKDVELRCDPISGHTALYWYRQSLGQGLEFLIYFQGNSAPDKSGLPSDRFSAERTGGSVSTLTIQRTQQEDSAVYLCASSAGGSSREAQYFGPGTRLLVL.

This chain links TRBV5-1 with TRBJ1-1; D gene unclear. Germline-derived CDR1 and CDR2 are SGHRS and YFSETQ. The CDR3 is made up of 14 amino acids. V lost 0 bases to trimming and J lost 10 bases, with 16 bases between them. CDR3 in amino acids: CASSLDQPGRGAFF. The DNA of the CDR3 is TGCGCCAGCAGCTTGGACCAACCCGGGCGGGGAGCTTTCTTT. The variable domain in full, with the rest retrieved from reference TRBV5-1 and TRBJ1-1, is KAGVTQTPRYLIKTRGQQVTLSCSPISGHRSVSWYQQTPGQGLQFLFEYFSETQRNKGNFPGRFSGRQFSNSRSEMNVSTLELGDSALYLCASSLDQPGRGAFFGQGTRLTVV.

This clone was seen just once. The chain couples TRBV7-9 to TRBJ2-1; 9 bases are a match to TRBD1. Trimming at V came to 6 bases and at J to 6 bases, leaving 9 bases not matched to a gene. The CDR3 sequence is 15 residues long. Germline CDR1 and CDR2: SEHNR and FQNEAQ (reference sequence). The CDR3 sequence: CASSFTGGAGNEQFF. The CDR3 nucleotides read TGTGCCAGCAGTTTTACAGGGGGCGCGGGCAATGAGCAGTTCTTC.

The chain combines TRBV6-5 with TRBJ2-2, with a possible D match to TRBD2 (6 bases). Trimming cost V 6 bases and J 5 bases, with 13 bases left between them. This CDR3 region has 14 residues. Per the germline V gene, CDR1 is MNHEY and CDR2 is SVGAGI. In nucleotides, the CDR3 is TGTGCCAGCAGACTACAGGCGGGGACCGGGGAGCTGTTTTTT. Translating it yields CASRLQAGTGELFF.

Only a few counts were recorded for this clone. The J gene is TRBJ1-1, the V gene TRBV29-1; a weak D match, TRBD1 (6 bases). This CDR3 contains 12 residues. CDR1 SQVTM and CDR2 ANQGSEA come from the germline V gene. Trimming took 7 bases from V and 2 from J, leaving 11 bases between them. The CDR3 coding sequence is TGCAGCGGGGGGGGACACAACACTGAAGCTTTCTTT. Amino acids: CSGGGHNTEAFF.

This clone occurred a few times. This chain links TRBV7-2 with TRBJ2-7; 12 bases fit TRBD2. V shed 4 bases, J shed 5 bases, and the junction held 6 bases outside the gene matches. This CDR3 spans 15 amino acids. Looked up from germline, CDR1 is SGHTA and CDR2 is FQGNSA. This CDR3 reads CASSSRLAGADEQYF. The CDR3 nucleotides are TGTGCCAGCAGCTCCCGACTAGCGGGAGCTGACGAGCAGTACTTC.

The chain links TRBV6-5 to TRBJ2-3; 8 positions match TRBD1. J gave up 2 bases and V 9 bases, and 4 bases lay outside the gene matches. From germline, CDR1 is MNHEY and CDR2 SVGAGI. The CDR3 extends over 13 amino acids. This CDR3 is CASRDRYTDTQYF. CDR3 sequence (DNA): TGTGCCAGTAGGGACAGGTACACAGATACGCAGTATTTT.

The gene calls are TRBV19 and TRBJ2-1; 7 nucleotides align to TRBD2. In germline, CDR1 is LNHDA, CDR2 SQIVND (reference sequence). The J segment lost 2 bases and the V segment lost 3 bases, leaving 4 bases of the junction unmatched. This CDR3 is 15 amino acids long. The CDR3 DNA reads TGTGCCAGTAGTATTACAGCGGGGCCCTACAATGAGCAGTTCTTC. Protein: CASSITAGPYNEQFF.

The chain links TRBV13 to TRBJ2-7; TRBD1 aligns across 11 bases. The CDR3 spans 15 residues. With 6 bases clipped from V and 5 bases from J, the junction kept 9 bases outside the gene matches. Germline-derived CDR1 and CDR2 are PRHDT and FYEKMQ (reference sequence). CDR3 protein: CASRRRTGGLNEQYF. Here the CDR3 DNA reads TGTGCCAGCAGACGACGGACAGGGGGCTTGAACGAGCAGTACTTC.

The chain joins TRBV7-6 to TRBJ2-7, with 9 bases aligning to TRBD2. Per the germline V gene, CDR1 is SGHVS and CDR2 is FNYEAQ. This CDR3 has 14 residues. V trimming: 5 bases; J trimming: 2 bases; junction bases outside the gene matches: 4. CDR3 amino acids: CASSPGLATYEQYF. DNA for the CDR3: TGTGCCAGCAGCCCCGGACTAGCGACCTACGAGCAGTACTTC.

This rearrangement joins TRBV6-5 to TRBJ1-2; D is possibly TRBD1 (5 bases). The V end was cut by 6 bases, the J end by 2 bases, with 13 bases between. Germline V gives CDR1 MNHEY, CDR2 SVGAGI. This CDR3 has 14 residues. CDR3 bases: TGTGCCAGCAGAAAACACCGGGGGAACTATGGCTACACCTTC. Translation gives CASRKHRGNYGYTF.

The V call is TRBV18, the J call TRBJ1-1, with D tentatively TRBD1 (5 bases). Germline CDR1 and CDR2: KGHSH and LQKENI. This CDR3 is built from 16 residues. The ends were cut back, 0 bases at V and 4 bases at J, with 15 bases in the middle. CDR3 nucleotides: TGTGCCAGCTCACCACCAGGGGCTGGGGGGAGCACTGAAGCTTTCTTT. It is translated as CASSPPGAGGSTEAFF.

This chain links TRBV30 with TRBJ1-1, with 7 bases identical to TRBD1. Germline V gene data show CDR1 as GTSNPN and CDR2 as SVGIG (reference sequence). The trim removed 1 base at V and 6 bases at J, leaving 8 bases unmatched. This CDR3 has 14 amino acids. The DNA of the CDR3 is TGTGCCTGGAGTGCCCTGGACAGGTACGCTGAAGCTTTCTTT. It codes for CAWSALDRYAEAFF.

This chain links TRBV27 with TRBJ2-3; 7 bases are shared with TRBD1. Per germline, CDR1 MNHEY and CDR2 SMNVEV (reference sequence). The CDR3 contains 18 residues. After removal of 4 bases from V and 1 base from J, the junction contained 14 bases not matched to a gene. The CDR3 nucleotides read TGTGCCAGCAGTTCCTTTCTCGACGACACAGGGGGCACAGATACGCAGTATTTT. Protein product: CASSSFLDDTGGTDTQYF.

The chain combines TRBV13 with TRBJ1-3; D is undetermined. There are 16 residues in the CDR3. V was pared by 0 bases and J by 1 base, with 10 bases between. CDR1 PRHDT and CDR2 FYEKMQ come from the germline V gene (reference sequence). As DNA, the CDR3 is TGTGCCAGCAGCTTAGGCTCGGTTTTTTCTGGAAACACCATATATTTT. Translation gives CASSLGSVFSGNTIYF.

This clone was counted only a few times. This chain joins TRBV7-6 and TRBJ2-3; possible D gene TRBD2, 6 bases. V lost 4 bases, J lost 1 base, and 15 bases lay in between. CDR1 and CDR2 (germline): SGHVS, FNYEAQ. CDR3 size: 16 residues. CDR3 loop: CASSSPPGLRTDTQYF. As DNA, the CDR3 is TGTGCCAGCAGCTCGCCCCCGGGACTGCGCACAGATACGCAGTATTTT.